The T cell receptor beta chain under discussion was sequenced for a study of radiation and T cells in renal cell carcinoma (dated by TCRdb to 2018 to 2020). General notes on the study: In total, approximately 55 samples, comprising 25 or so tumors and about 27 peripheral blood samples, were subjected to TCR beta sequencing. The last blood draw occurred 4 weeks after radiation, at the same time as nephrectomy. Across all 53 samples, roughly 3,700,000 unique CDR3 nucleotide sequences encoding over 2.5 million unique CDR3 amino acid sequences were identified. What the authors observed across the whole study: Because the trial had a single-armed design, the trial could not examine how radiation dose or scheduling affected the TCR repertoire. Because pretreatment tumor biopsies were not available, the study could not determine whether clonotypes were already present within the tumor at baseline. Top tumor clonotypes rose in blood from baseline to 2 weeks post-radiation, then contracted by 4 weeks, suggesting transient expansion of tumor-resident clones. Dynamics of the blood repertoire were not tracked past 4 weeks after treatment.

TCR beta libraries were generated from genomic DNA with the immunoSEQ kit, following the manufacturer's recommendations. Library preparation used a first multiplex PCR with proprietary primers, then a second PCR adding unique barcodes, with bead cleanups after each round. Each sample batch included a kit-provided positive control reaction and a negative control reaction. The final libraries were assessed on an Agilent 4200 TapeStation D1000 ScreenTape, pooled by volume, and quantified by qPCR. Sequencing was performed on an Illumina NextSeq500 with a MidOutput 150-cycle cartridge, and 156 Read1 and 15 Index1 cycles were run with kit custom primers. The pooled library was loaded at around 1 pM with approximately 20% PhiX control spiked in. In the original analysis: Vendor-processed data were analyzed in R, and a clonotype was defined as all T cells sharing the same CDR3 nucleotide sequence. For clone abundance analyses, frequencies were normalized to the 10,000 most abundant clones in each sample. Public T cell clones, averaging fewer than five per sample, were removed before analysis. Tumor-enriched clonotypes and baseline blood-enriched clonotypes were defined as those with an abundance difference of at least 32-fold between compartments. A beta-binomial differential abundance model was used to identify clonotypes that expanded or contracted between blood time points. Similarity between tumor and blood repertoires was quantified using the Baroni-Urbani and Buser coefficient, and groups were compared with two-tailed Wilcoxon tests in R. TCRdb's version of the immuneACCESS table is confined to in-frame rearrangements and falls short of the full clone set. An unresolved V gene accounts for under half of the shortfall where checked; the remainder is of unknown origin. From that table come the V and J calls and clone size; the DNA was used to work out D and trimming. The sample has around 45,000 clones on record, around four fifths of them singletons. The ten largest clones take up less than 35% of the sample.

The time point label, read with the paper, signifies: blood 4 weeks post-SBRT, at nephrectomy. The sample's treatment or condition label, in plain terms: 15 Gy SBRT to primary tumor, nephrectomy 4 weeks later. The samples were obtained from a clinical trial, where primary renal cell carcinomas were treated with 15 Gy stereotactic body radiation therapy and then removed by nephrectomy 4 weeks afterward. To follow tumor-enriched clonotypes, peripheral blood was collected serially from radiation-treated patients at baseline and again at 2 weeks and 4 weeks after SBRT. Every patient had renal cell carcinoma of clear cell pathology. Genomic DNA for TCR sequencing was prepared using the QIAamp DNA Blood Mini Kit (Qiagen). The analyses included only samples that passed all quality control checks. The CDR3 runs 13 amino acids, cysteine and phenylalanine included. The sequence is cut down to CDR3 DNA, 39 bases in frame from base 1. CDR1 and CDR2 were assigned from the germline V gene as SGHRS and YFSETQ. V is cut by 0 bases and J by 6 bases, and the space between the germline ends is 10 bases.

On this clone: Its antigen is not yet known. No much larger clonotype is one base removed from it; base qualities were not supplied.

The sequencing here drew on blood, taken from a patient whose treatment included radiotherapy and nephrectomy. This clonotype was sampled from a woman between 70 and 85 years old with renal cell carcinoma. The chain is encoded by TRBV5-1 joined to TRBJ2-7; the D gene could be either TRBD1 or TRBD2, each agreeing at 5 bases. The nucleotides are TGCGCCAGCAGCTTGGCGGGGCTCTCCGAGCAGTACTTC. It encodes CASSLAGLSEQYF. This CDR3, with the reference TRBV5-1 and TRBJ2-7 proteins standing in past its ends, gives the full variable domain KAGVTQTPRYLIKTRGQQVTLSCSPISGHRSVSWYQQTPGQGLQFLFEYFSETQRNKGNFPGRFSGRQFSNSRSEMNVSTLELGDSALYLCASSLAGLSEQYFGPGTRLTVT.